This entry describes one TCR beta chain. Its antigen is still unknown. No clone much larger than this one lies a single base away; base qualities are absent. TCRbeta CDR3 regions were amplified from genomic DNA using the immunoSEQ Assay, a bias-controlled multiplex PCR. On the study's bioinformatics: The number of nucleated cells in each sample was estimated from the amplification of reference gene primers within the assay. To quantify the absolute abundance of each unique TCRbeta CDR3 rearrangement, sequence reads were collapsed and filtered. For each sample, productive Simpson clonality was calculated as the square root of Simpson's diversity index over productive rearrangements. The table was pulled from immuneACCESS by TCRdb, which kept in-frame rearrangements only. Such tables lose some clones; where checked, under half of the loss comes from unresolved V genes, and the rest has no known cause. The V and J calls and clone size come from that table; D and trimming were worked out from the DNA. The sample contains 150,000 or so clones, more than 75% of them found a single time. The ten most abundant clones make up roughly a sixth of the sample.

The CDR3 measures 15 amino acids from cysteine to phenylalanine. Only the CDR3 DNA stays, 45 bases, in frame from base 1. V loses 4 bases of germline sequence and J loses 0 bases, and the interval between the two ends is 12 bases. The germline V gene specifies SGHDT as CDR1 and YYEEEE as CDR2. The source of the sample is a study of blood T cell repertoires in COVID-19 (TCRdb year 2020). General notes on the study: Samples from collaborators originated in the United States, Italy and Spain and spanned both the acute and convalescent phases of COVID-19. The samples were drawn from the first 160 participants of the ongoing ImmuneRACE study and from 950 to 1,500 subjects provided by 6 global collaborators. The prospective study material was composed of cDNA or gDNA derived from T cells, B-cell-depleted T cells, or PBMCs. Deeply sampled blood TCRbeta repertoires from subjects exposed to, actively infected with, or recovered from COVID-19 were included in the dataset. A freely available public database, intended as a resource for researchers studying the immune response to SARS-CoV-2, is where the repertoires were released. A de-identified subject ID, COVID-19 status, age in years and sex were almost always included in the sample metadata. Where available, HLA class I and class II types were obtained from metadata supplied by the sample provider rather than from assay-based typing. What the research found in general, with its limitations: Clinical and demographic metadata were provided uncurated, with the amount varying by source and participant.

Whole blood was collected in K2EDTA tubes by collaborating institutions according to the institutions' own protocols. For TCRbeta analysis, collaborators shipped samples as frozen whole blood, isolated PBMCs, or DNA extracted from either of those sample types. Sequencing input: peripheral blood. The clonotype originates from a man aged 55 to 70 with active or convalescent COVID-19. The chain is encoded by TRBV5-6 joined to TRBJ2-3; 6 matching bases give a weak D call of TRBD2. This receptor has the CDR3 CASSPLAASTDTQYF. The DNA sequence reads TGTGCCAGCAGCCCACTAGCAGCTAGCACAGATACGCAGTATTTT.